A selection of T cell receptor beta chains follows, all from one sample in a study of CXCR3-negative and CXCR3-positive naive CD8 T cells. One entry per CDR3 protein, without DNA, is what TCRdb gives after re-calling the 5' RACE reads. Its table records fewer than 140,000 distinct CDR3 sequences. The sequencing input was naive CXCR3+ CD8+ T cells from blood. Receptor source: a human donor in good health. Some clones in this sample may be carry-over from other donors' samples. CDR3s include the opening cysteine and the closing phenylalanine or tryptophan.

TRBJ2-1 TRBV29-1 CSVESQISYNEQFF
TRBJ2-1 TRBV11-3 CASSYPRTSADNEQFF
TRBJ2-7 TRBV15 CATSREGDDSHEQYF
TRBJ1-5 TRBV10-1 CASSESIRQGVNQPQHF
TRBJ2-1 TRBV2 CASGTGPYNEQFF
TRBJ2-3 TRBV20-1 CSARELVSTQYF
TRBJ2-6 TRBV12-3/TRBV12-4 CDSREGAGGANVLTF
TRBJ2-1 TRBV13 CASSLPPLAGERNNEQFF
TRBJ2-5 TRBV28 CASIPVGGGETQYF
TRBJ1-1 TRBV4-2 CASSFSQTEAFF
TRBJ1-1 TRBV27 CASSLDGGKDTEAFF
TRBJ1-1 TRBV27 CASNPPGAAEAFF
TRBJ1-5 TRBV7-9 CASSSGGIIQPQHF
TRBJ2-1 TRBV7-9 CAITEVINNEQFF
TRBJ2-7 TRBV5-1 CASSLGEGTLSYEQYF
TRBJ1-5 TRBV6-1 CASIPGTGDSNQPQHF
TRBJ2-7 TRBV4-3 CASSLIRGAYEQYF
TRBJ2-7 TRBV7-9 CASSQGQEAYEQYF
TRBJ1-1 TRBV12-3/TRBV12-4 CASSPEGTNTEAFF
TRBJ2-7 TRBV2 CASSEEPGQLYEQYF
TRBJ1-2 TRBV15 CATSRDSQGYYGYTF
TRBJ2-6 TRBV20-1 CSAQGFGGAPGANVLTF
TRBJ2-3 TRBV7-9 CASSPVNTDTQYF
TRBJ2-7 TRBV4-1 CASSPEGRGESYEQYF
TRBJ1-1 TRBV20-1 CSASNLFGENTEAFF
TRBJ1-2 TRBV12-3/TRBV12-4 CASSLGRISNYGYTF
TRBJ2-5 TRBV5-6 CASTSGETQYF
TRBJ2-7 TRBV5-6 CASSPGAGWLEQYF
TRBJ2-1 TRBV5-6 CASSWTGGGPDEQFF
TRBJ1-5 TRBV21-1 CASSKAGTGGTYSNQPQHF
TRBJ2-7 TRBV7-9 CASSLAREGFDEQYF
TRBJ1-5 TRBV9 CASSQGGSTNQPQHF
TRBJ2-3 TRBV24-1 CATGTELFGDTQYF
TRBJ1-5 TRBV11-2 CASSLDPGDGQPQHF
TRBJ1-1 TRBV4-3 CASSQSGPTEAFF
TRBJ2-5 TRBV10-3 CATSLGTWTSGDEETQYF
TRBJ2-1 TRBV5-1 CASSLAGRDEQFF
TRBJ2-1 TRBV29-1 CSADDRGFHEQFF
TRBJ2-5 TRBV25-1 CASTPEMGPETQYF
TRBJ2-1 TRBV5-1 CASSGLTGSDEQFF
TRBJ2-7 TRBV28 CASSWGDSYEQYF
TRBJ2-7 TRBV27 CASSLGADAYEQYF
TRBJ2-7 TRBV29-1 CSASVSSYEQYF
TRBJ2-7 TRBV24-1 CATSDSRTDNCEQYF
TRBJ1-1 TRBV28 CASSRQGSGGAFF
TRBJ2-7 TRBV28 CASSPFAGSNSYEQYF
TRBJ1-1 TRBV2 CASREGAGTEAFF
TRBJ2-7 TRBV27 CASSSITAPSEQYF
TRBJ1-2 TRBV6-2/TRBV6-3 CASREDREGYYGYTF
TRBJ2-1 TRBV4-2 CASSQDRTGASYNEQFF
TRBJ1-5 TRBV20-1 CSAEGSDQPQHF
TRBJ1-6 TRBV7-9 CASSLMGSPLHF
TRBJ2-7 TRBV3-1 CASSPMYIGSYEQYF
TRBJ2-3 TRBV14 CASSPGPDRTDTQYF
TRBJ2-7 TRBV7-2 CASSSHTLASATYEQYF
TRBJ1-4 TRBV5-5 CASSSLHQGGDEKLFF
TRBJ2-2 TRBV5-1 CASSYGSNTGELFF
TRBJ1-3 TRBV12-3/TRBV12-4 CASSLVGVGDTIYF
TRBJ2-7 TRBV7-2 CASSLEATHAYEQYF
TRBJ2-1 TRBV6-5 CASSSPRLGPDNEQFF